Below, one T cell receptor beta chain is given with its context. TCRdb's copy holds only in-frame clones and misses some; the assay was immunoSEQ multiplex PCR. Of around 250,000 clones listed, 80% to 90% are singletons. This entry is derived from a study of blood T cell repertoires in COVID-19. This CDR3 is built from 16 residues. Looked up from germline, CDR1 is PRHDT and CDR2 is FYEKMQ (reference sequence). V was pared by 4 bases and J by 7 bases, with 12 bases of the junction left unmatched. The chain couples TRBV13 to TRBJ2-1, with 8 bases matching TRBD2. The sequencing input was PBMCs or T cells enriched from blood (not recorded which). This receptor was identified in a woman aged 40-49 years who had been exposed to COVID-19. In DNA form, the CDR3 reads TGTGCCAGCAGCTCGCTGGCTAGCGGGCCGGGTAATGAGCAGTTCTTC. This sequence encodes CASSSLASGPGNEQFF.